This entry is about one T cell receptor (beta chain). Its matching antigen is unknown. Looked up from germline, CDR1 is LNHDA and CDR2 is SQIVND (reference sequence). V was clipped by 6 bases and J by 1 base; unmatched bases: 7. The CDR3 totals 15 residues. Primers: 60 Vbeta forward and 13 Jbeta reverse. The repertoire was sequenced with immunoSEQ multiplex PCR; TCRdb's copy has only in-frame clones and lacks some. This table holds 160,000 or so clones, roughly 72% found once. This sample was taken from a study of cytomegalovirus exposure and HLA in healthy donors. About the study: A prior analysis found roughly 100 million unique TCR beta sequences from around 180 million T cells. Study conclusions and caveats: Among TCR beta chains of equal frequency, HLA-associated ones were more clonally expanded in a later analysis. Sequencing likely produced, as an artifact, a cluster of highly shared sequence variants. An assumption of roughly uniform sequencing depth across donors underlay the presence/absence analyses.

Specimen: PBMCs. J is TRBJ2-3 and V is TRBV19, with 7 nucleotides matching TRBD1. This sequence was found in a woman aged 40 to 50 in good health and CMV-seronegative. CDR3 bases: TGTGCCAGTAGCCCCTTCGACAGGGGCACAGATACGCAGTATTTT. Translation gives CASSPFDRGTDTQYF.